This TCR beta chain was found in a study of blood T cell repertoires in COVID-19. Germline lookup yields CDR1 MGHRA and CDR2 YSYEKL. The CDR3 loop spans 16 amino acids. The V and J ends lost 4 bases and 14 bases, in that order; junction bases with no gene match: 17. The repertoire was sequenced with immunoSEQ multiplex PCR; TCRdb's copy has only in-frame clones and lacks some. The repertoire holds about 240,000 clones, with approximately 83% as singletons. Sequenced input: PBMCs or T cells enriched from blood (not recorded which). The chain joins TRBV4-1 to TRBJ1-6, with TRBD1 matching 7 bases. The sequence derives from a woman in her thirties or forties with acute COVID-19. The CDR3 DNA sequence: TGCGCCAGCAGCCCCCGGGCCGGGGACAGACTAAACACCCTCCACTTT. The encoded protein is CASSPRAGDRLNTLHF.